Shown below are 21 T cell receptor beta chains from a single sample sequenced in a study of T cell responses to AZD1222 COVID-19 vaccine. Some clones are missing from TCRdb's copy, which holds only in-frame ones; the method was immunoSEQ multiplex PCR. The sample lists 150,000 or so clones, over 85% occurring once. The sequencing here drew on peripheral blood, taken on day 0 of AZD1222 vaccination. These receptors all stem from an adult in good health.

In its sample, this clone was seen once. The chain links TRBV7-6 to TRBJ2-7; D is possibly TRBD2 (6 bases). The V end lost 3 bases, the J end lost 13 bases, and 19 bases lay between the germline ends. This CDR3 spans 13 amino acids. Looked up from germline, CDR1 is SGHVS and CDR2 is FNYEAQ. Here the CDR3 reads CASSLNPGTPTYF. The CDR3 DNA follows: TGTGCCAGCAGCTTGAATCCCGGGACTCCTACTTACTTC.

This clone was seen just once. The J gene is TRBJ1-2, the V gene TRBV7-8, with a tentative D call TRBD1 (5 bases). The V gene lost 2 bases and the J gene lost 3 bases, with 10 bases spanning the gap. This CDR3 contains 14 residues. The V gene's germline CDR1 is SGHVS and CDR2 FQNEAQ. CDR3 DNA: TGTGCCAGCAGCTTAAGTGACAGAGACTATGGCTACACCTTC. This encodes CASSLSDRDYGYTF.

The V gene is TRBV18, the J gene TRBJ1-6; D might be TRBD1 (6 bases). CDR1 is KGHSH and CDR2 is LQKENI in the germline V gene. The length of the CDR3 is 16 residues. V was shortened by 3 bases and J by 5 bases, with 14 bases between the two germline ends. In DNA form, the CDR3 reads TGTGCCAGCTCACCCAACACAGGGAGCAATAATTCACCCCTCCACTTT. Its protein product is CASSPNTGSNNSPLHF.

This sequence joins TRBV2 and TRBJ2-1, with TRBD2 identical over 9 bases. This CDR3 is 15 amino acids long. Germline-derived CDR1 and CDR2 are SNHLY and FYNNEI. V lost 7 bases, J lost 7 bases, and 11 bases stayed unmatched. As DNA, the CDR3 is TGTGCCAGCACCCCCGGCGGGAGGGCTTGGAATGAGCAGTTCTTC. This translates into CASTPGGRAWNEQFF.

This chain links TRBV4-1 with TRBJ2-5, with 10 bases fitting TRBD2. V lost 0 bases and J lost 2; bases outside the gene matches: 9. The CDR3 extends over 18 amino acids. Germline V gene data show CDR1 as MGHRA and CDR2 as YSYEKL. CDR3 in amino acids: CASSQDALAGEEQETQYF. The CDR3 coding sequence is TGCGCCAGCAGCCAAGATGCCCTAGCGGGAGAGGAACAAGAGACCCAGTACTTC.

The chain joins TRBV29-1 to TRBJ1-2, with unresolved D. Trimming removed 7 bases at V and 6 bases at J, with 12 bases between. From germline, CDR1 is SQVTM and CDR2 ANQGSEA. There are 11 residues in the CDR3. CDR3 nucleotides: TGCAGCGCGAAGACGGAGCATGGCTACACCTTC. This codes for CSAKTEHGYTF.

V and J are TRBV21-1 and TRBJ1-4. TRBV21-1 is recorded as a pseudogene. The CDR3 length is 14 residues. The CDR3: CASSKGLVGEKLFF. CDR3 sequence (DNA): TGTGCCAGCAGCAAAGGGCTGGTCGGTGAAAAACTGTTTTTT.

This clone was picked up a small number of times. The V gene is TRBV7-9, the J gene TRBJ2-1; 13 nucleotides line up with TRBD2. The length of the CDR3 is 19 residues. V shed 0 bases, J shed 1 base, and the junction held 6 bases outside the gene matches. Germline CDR1 reads SEHNR; CDR2 reads FQNEAQ (reference sequence). CDR3 region: CASSLAGLAGDASYNEQFF. In DNA, the CDR3 is TGTGCCAGCAGCTTAGCAGGACTAGCGGGAGACGCGTCCTACAATGAGCAGTTCTTC.

V usage is TRBV3-1 (or the pseudogene TRBV3-2) and J usage is TRBJ2-7; D might be TRBD1 (6 bases). V was clipped by 3 bases and J by 2 bases, with 20 bases between them. The V gene's germline CDR1 is LGHDT and CDR2 YNNKEL (reference sequence). The CDR3 spans 17 residues. Here the CDR3 DNA reads TGTGCCAGCAGCCACCAACCGACCGGGACACATCCCTACGAGCAGTACTTC. Protein: CASSHQPTGTHPYEQYF.

The chain has TRBV6-5 and TRBJ2-7; TRBD2 is a possible D gene (5 bases). The length of the CDR3 is 14 residues. Trimming took 0 bases from V and 2 from J, leaving 8 bases between them. Germline loops: CDR1 MNHEY, CDR2 SVGAGI. The CDR3 region has the DNA TGTGCCAGCAGTTACTCGGGAGTCCCCTACGAGCAGTACTTC. Residues: CASSYSGVPYEQYF.

On this clone: Its ends do not fully match the called genes, so a read error is possible. This sequence joins TRBV12-3 or TRBV12-4 and TRBJ1-3; 8 positions match TRBD1. The CDR3 spans 12 residues. The DNA of the CDR3 is TGTGCCAGCAGTTTTGGTCTCGGACAGGGATCCTTT. This codes for CASSFGLGQGSF.

This chain joins TRBV24-1 and TRBJ2-3; the match to TRBD2 covers 13 bases. The CDR3 loop spans 20 amino acids. Trimming cost V 8 bases and J 2 bases; bases outside gene matches: 18. Germline values: CDR1 KGHDR, CDR2 SFDVKD. CDR3 coding DNA: TGTGCCACCAAGCCCTCGGGACTAGCGGGACACGAGCCCTTCACAGATACGCAGTATTTT. Its protein product is CATKPSGLAGHEPFTDTQYF.

CDR3 residues: CASSSSRGGKLFF. CDR3 DNA sequence: TGTGCCAGCAGCTCCTCAAGGGGGGGAAAACTGTTTTTT. The chain uses TRBV7-2 and TRBJ1-4, with D possibly being TRBD1 (6 bases). V lost 4 bases and J lost 10, with 13 bases in between. Germline lookup yields CDR1 SGHTA and CDR2 FQGNSA. There are 13 residues in the CDR3.

The V call is TRBV3-1 (or the pseudogene TRBV3-2), the J call TRBJ2-5; 7 bases are a match to TRBD1. Germline V gene sequence: CDR1 LGHDT, CDR2 YNNKEL (reference sequence). The CDR3 has 15 amino acids. Trimming took 1 base from V and 5 from J; bases not matched to a gene: 7. The CDR3 DNA sequence: TGTGCCAGCAGCCAAGGCGACAGGGTTTTTGAGACCCAGTACTTC. Translating it yields CASSQGDRVFETQYF.

The gene calls are TRBV5-1 and TRBJ2-7; possibly TRBD2 for D (5 bases). The germline V gene has CDR1 SGHRS and CDR2 YFSETQ. With 2 bases removed from V and 4 bases from J, the gap between germline ends came to 10 bases. The CDR3 covers 13 residues. The CDR3 region is CASSFGITYEQYF. DNA for the CDR3: TGCGCCAGCAGCTTCGGGATCACATACGAGCAGTACTTC.

This chain's CDR3 is CASSYSGDNQPQHF. The CDR3 bases are TGTGCCAGCAGTTACTCAGGGGACAATCAGCCCCAGCATTTT. The chain recombines TRBV6-5 with TRBJ1-5; the D gene is possibly TRBD1 (5 bases). Per germline, CDR1 MNHEY and CDR2 SVGAGI. The CDR3 covers 14 residues. V lost 0 bases to trimming and J lost 3 bases, with 6 bases between them.

The rearrangement uses TRBV5-1 and TRBJ2-5; perhaps TRBD1 as D (6 bases). The CDR3 runs to 13 residues. Trimming pared 4 bases from V and 5 bases from J, leaving 12 bases between. CDR1 and CDR2 from the germline V gene are SGHRS and YFSETQ. The CDR3 protein is CASSPEGVETQYF. As DNA, the CDR3 is TGCGCCAGCAGCCCCGAGGGGGTTGAGACCCAGTACTTC.

The chain recombines TRBV7-9 with TRBJ1-3; 7 bases match TRBD1. The CDR3 covers 15 residues. Per the germline V gene, CDR1 is SEHNR and CDR2 is FQNEAQ (reference sequence). Trimming at V came to 2 bases and at J to 2 bases, leaving 3 bases not matched to a gene. CDR3 bases: TGTGCCAGCAGCTTACTTCAGGGGGCTGGAAACACCATATATTTT. It codes for CASSLLQGAGNTIYF.

The chain couples TRBV7-8 to TRBJ1-1, with D tentatively TRBD1 (6 bases). CDR3 length: 14 amino acids. From germline, CDR1 is SGHVS and CDR2 FQNEAQ. The V gene lost 5 bases and the J gene lost 4 bases, with 14 bases spanning the gap. The CDR3 reads CASSLTGRGTEAFF. In nucleotides, the CDR3 is TGTGCCAGCAGCCTCACAGGGCGAGGCACTGAAGCTTTCTTT. Based on the CDR3 plus reference TRBV7-8 and TRBJ1-1, the full variable domain is GAGVSQSPRYKVAKRGQDVALRCDPISGHVSLFWYQQALGQGPEFLTYFQNEAQLDKSGLPSDRFFAERPEGSVSTLKIQRTQQEDSAVYLCASSLTGRGTEAFFGQGTRLTVV.

The gene calls are TRBV6-2 or TRBV6-3 and TRBJ2-7, with no clear D. Germline CDR1 is MNHEY and CDR2 is SVGEGT. The CDR3 is 12 residues long. Trimming cost V 5 bases and J 5 bases, with 10 bases left between them. This CDR3 reads CASSLGPDEQYF. For the CDR3, the DNA is TGTGCCAGCAGTCTTGGACCAGACGAGCAGTACTTC.

The chain has TRBV30 and TRBJ1-2; 8 bases fit TRBD1. Germline V gene data show CDR1 as GTSNPN and CDR2 as SVGIG (reference sequence). V trimming: 2 bases; J trimming: 0 bases; junction bases outside the gene matches: 11. This CDR3 region has 17 residues. The CDR3 DNA reads as TGTGCCTGGAGTAGGTACGGGACAGGACATACTAACTATGGCTACACCTTC. It codes for CAWSRYGTGHTNYGYTF.